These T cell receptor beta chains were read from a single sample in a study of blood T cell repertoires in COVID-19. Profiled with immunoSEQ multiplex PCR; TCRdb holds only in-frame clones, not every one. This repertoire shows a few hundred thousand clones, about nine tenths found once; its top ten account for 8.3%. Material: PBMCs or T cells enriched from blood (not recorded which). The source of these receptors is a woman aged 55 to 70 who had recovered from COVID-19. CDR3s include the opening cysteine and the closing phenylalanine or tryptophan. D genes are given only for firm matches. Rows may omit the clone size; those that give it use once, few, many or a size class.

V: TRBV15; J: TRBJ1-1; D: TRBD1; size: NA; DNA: TGTGCCACCAGCAGAGGCCAGGGACAGGGGGGCACTGAAGCTTTCTTT; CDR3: CATSRGQGQGGTEAFF
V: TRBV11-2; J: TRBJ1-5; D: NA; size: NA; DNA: TGTGCCAGCAGCTTGGGGGCTTTGAGCAATCAGCCCCAGCATTTT; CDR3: CASSLGALSNQPQHF
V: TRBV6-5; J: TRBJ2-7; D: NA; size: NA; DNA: TGTGCCAGCACCTCCGGGGGCGAGCAGTACTTC; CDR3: CASTSGGEQYF
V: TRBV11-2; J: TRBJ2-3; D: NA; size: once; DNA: TGTGCCAGCAGACAGGTCGGCACAGATACGCAGTATTTT; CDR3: CASRQVGTDTQYF
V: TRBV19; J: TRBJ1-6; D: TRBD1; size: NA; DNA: TGTGCCAGTAGTCGAATCTCCGGGACAGGGGGAATATCCCTCCACTTT; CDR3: CASSRISGTGGISLHF
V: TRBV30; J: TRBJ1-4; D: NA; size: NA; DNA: TGTGCCTGGAGTGGGGTAGGGCCCGGGAAAAAACTGTTTTTT; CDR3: CAWSGVGPGKKLFF
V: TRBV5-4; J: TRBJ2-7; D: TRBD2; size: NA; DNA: TGTGCCAGCAGCTCCGGGACTAGCGGGCAGGGTAGCGAGCAGTACTTC; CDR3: CASSSGTSGQGSEQYF
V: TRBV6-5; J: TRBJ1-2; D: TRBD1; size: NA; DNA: TGTGCCAGCAGTTCGGAAGGGGGCGTCTTCGATGGCTACACCTTC; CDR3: CASSSEGGVFDGYTF
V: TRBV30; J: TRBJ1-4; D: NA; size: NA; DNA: TGTGCCTGGAGATCGACTGCAACTAATGAAAAACTGTTTTTT; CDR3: CAWRSTATNEKLFF
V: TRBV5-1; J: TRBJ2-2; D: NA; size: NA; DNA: TGCGCCAGCAGCTTGCCGGACAGTTCGAACACCGGGGAGCTGTTTTTT; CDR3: CASSLPDSSNTGELFF
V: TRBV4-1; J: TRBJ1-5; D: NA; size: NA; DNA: TGCGCCAGCAACCAGAGGTACGGGGGGCCAAGCAATCAGCCCCAGCATTTT; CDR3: CASNQRYGGPSNQPQHF